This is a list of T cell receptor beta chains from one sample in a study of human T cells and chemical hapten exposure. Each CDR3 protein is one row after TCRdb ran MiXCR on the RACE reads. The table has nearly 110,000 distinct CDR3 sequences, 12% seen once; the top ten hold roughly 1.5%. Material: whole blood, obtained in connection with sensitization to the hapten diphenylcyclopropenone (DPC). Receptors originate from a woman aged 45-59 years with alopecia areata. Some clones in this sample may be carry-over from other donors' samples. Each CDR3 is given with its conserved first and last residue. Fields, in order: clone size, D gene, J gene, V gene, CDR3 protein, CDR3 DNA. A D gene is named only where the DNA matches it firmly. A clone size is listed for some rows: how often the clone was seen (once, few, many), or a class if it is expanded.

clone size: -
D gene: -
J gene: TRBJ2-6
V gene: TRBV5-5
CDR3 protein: CASSPRPLGAGSGANVLTF
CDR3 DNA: TGTGCCAGCAGCCCCCGGCCGCTTGGGGCGGGGTCTGGGGCCAACGTCCTGACTTTC

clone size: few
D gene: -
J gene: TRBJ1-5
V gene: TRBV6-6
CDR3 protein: CASGTQPQHF
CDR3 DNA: TGTGCCAGCGGGACCCAGCCCCAGCATTTT

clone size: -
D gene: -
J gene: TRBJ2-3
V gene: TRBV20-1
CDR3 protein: CSARMGTDTQYF
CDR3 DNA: TGCAGTGCTAGGATGGGTACAGATACGCAGTATTTT

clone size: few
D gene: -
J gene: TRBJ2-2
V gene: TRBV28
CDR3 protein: CASSLQGGELFF
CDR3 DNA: TGTGCCAGCAGTTTACAGGGCGGGGAGCTGTTTTTT

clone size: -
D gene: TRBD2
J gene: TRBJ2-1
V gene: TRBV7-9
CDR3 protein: CASSLLGTTPFF
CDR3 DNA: TGTGCCAGCAGCTTACTGGGGACTACTCCGTTCTTC

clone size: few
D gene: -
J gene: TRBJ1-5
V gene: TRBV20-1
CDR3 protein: CSAIPWGSTQHF
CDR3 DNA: TGCAGTGCTATTCCTTGGGGGTCGACCCAGCATTTT

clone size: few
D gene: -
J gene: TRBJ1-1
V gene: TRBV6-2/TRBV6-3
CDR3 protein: CASSYSLGPTEAFF
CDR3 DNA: TGTGCCAGCAGTTACTCCCTCGGACCCACTGAAGCTTTCTTT

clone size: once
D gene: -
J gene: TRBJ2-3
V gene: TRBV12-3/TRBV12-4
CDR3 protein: CASSLAGPAGDTQYF
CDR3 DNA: TGTGCCAGCAGTTTAGCGGGACCCGCCGGGGATACGCAGTATTTT

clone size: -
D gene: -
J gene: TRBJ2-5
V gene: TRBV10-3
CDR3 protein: CAISESMGSGETQYF
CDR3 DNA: TGTGCCATCAGTGAGTCGATGGGGAGTGGAGAGACCCAGTACTTC

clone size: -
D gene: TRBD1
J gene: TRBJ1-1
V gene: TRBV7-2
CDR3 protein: CASSLEGTGGTEAFF
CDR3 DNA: TGTGCCAGCAGCTTAGAGGGGACAGGGGGCACTGAAGCTTTCTTT

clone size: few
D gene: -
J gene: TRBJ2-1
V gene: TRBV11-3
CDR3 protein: CASSLGTGPSSEQFF
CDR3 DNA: TGTGCCAGCAGCCTCGGGACTGGCCCGTCGAGTGAGCAGTTCTTC

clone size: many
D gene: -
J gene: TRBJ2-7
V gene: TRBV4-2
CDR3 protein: CASSQEGDFYYEQYF
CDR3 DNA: TGTGCCAGCAGCCAAGAGGGAGACTTTTACTACGAGCAGTACTTC

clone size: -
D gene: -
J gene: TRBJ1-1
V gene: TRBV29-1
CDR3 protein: CSVRDTDRNTEAFF
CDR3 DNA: TGCAGCGTCCGGGACACCGATAGGAACACTGAAGCTTTCTTT

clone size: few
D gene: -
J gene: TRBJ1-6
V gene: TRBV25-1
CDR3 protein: CASSESGRAYNSPLHF
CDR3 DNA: TGTGCCAGCAGTGAATCGGGCAGGGCCTATAATTCACCCCTCCACTTT

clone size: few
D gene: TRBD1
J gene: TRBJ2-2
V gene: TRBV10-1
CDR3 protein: CASRFGQGPNTGELFF
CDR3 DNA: TGCGCCAGCAGGTTCGGACAGGGTCCTAACACCGGGGAGCTGTTTTTT

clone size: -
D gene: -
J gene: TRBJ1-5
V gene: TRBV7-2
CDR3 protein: CASSPYYSNQPQHF
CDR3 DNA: TGTGCCAGCAGCCCTTATTATAGCAATCAGCCCCAGCATTTT

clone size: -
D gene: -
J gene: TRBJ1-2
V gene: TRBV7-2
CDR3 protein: CASSLGRDFGGYTF
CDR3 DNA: TGTGCCAGCAGCTTAGGCAGGGACTTTGGCGGCTACACCTTC

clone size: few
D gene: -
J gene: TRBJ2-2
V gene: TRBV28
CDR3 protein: CASSSGTGELFF
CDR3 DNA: TGTGCCAGCAGTTCCGGCACCGGGGAGCTGTTTTTT

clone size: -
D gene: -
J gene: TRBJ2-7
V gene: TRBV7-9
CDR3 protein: CASNRGNAYEQYF
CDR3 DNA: TGTGCCAGCAATAGGGGGAACGCCTACGAGCAGTACTTC

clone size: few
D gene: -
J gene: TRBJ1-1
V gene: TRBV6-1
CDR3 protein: CASSDGSVRTQDEAFF
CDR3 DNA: TGTGCCAGCAGTGATGGGTCGGTTAGGACCCAGGACGAAGCTTTCTTT

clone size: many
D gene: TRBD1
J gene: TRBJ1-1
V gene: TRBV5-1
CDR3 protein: CASSLNRDRGVNTEAFF
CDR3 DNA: TGCGCCAGCAGCTTGAACCGGGACAGGGGAGTGAACACTGAAGCTTTCTTT

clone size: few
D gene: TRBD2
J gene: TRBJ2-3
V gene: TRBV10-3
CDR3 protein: CAISESQRGGDTQYF
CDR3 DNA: TGTGCCATCAGTGAGTCTCAGCGGGGAGGGGATACGCAGTATTTT

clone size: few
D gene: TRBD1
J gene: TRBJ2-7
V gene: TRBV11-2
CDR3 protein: CASRKSGQGSYEQYF
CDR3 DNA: TGTGCCAGCAGAAAGAGTGGACAGGGGTCCTACGAGCAGTACTTC

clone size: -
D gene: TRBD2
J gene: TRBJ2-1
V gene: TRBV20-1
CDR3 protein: CSASLLAGVGEQFF
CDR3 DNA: TGCAGTGCTAGTTTGCTAGCGGGAGTTGGAGAGCAGTTCTTC

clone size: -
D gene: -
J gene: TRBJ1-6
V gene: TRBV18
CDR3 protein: CASSPYRGGDKSPLHF
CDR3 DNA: TGTGCCAGCTCACCCTACCGGGGAGGGGACAAATCACCCCTCCACTTT

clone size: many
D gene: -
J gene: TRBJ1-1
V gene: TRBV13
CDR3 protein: CASSLLRENTEAFF
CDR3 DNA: TGTGCCAGCAGCTTACTTCGGGAGAACACTGAAGCTTTCTTT

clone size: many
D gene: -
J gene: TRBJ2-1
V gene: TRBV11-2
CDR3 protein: CASSRNRNEQFF
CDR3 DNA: TGTGCCAGCAGTCGGAATCGCAATGAGCAGTTCTTC

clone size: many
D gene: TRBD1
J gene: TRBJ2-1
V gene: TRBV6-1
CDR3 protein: CASSEGKGATVNEQFF
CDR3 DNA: TGTGCCAGCAGTGAAGGCAAGGGGGCAACTGTTAATGAGCAGTTCTTC

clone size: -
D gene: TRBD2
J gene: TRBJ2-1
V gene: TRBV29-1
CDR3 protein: CSVEERTSGRSAWFF
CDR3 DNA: TGCAGCGTTGAAGAAAGGACTAGCGGGAGAAGCGCTTGGTTCTTC

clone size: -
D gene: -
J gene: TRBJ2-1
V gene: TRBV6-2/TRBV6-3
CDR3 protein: CASTWDNEQFF
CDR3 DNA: TGTGCCAGCACCTGGGACAATGAGCAGTTCTTC

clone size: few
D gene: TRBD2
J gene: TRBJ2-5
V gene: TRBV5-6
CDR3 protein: CASSSYQRRTSSRETQYF
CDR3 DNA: TGTGCCAGCAGCTCCTACCAACGGCGGACTAGCTCCCGAGAGACCCAGTACTTC

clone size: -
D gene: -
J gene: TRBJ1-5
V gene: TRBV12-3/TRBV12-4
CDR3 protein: CASSQGVQPQHF
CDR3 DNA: TGTGCCAGCAGTCAAGGGGTTCAGCCCCAGCATTTT

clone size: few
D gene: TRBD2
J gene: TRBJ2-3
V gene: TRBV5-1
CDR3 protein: CASSLYAGGTDTQYF
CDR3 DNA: TGCGCCAGCAGCTTGTACGCGGGAGGCACAGATACGCAGTATTTT

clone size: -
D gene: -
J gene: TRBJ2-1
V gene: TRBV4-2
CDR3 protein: CASSQDLNEQFF
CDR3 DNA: TGTGCCAGCAGCCAAGATCTCAATGAGCAGTTCTTC

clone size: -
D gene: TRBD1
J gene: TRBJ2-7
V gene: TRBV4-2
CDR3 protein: CASSQDLSPGQGYEQYF
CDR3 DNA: TGTGCCAGCAGCCAAGATCTATCCCCGGGACAGGGCTACGAGCAGTACTTC

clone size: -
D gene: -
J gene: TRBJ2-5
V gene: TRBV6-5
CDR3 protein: CASSYSGGEQETQYF
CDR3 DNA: TGTGCCAGCAGTTACTCAGGCGGGGAACAAGAGACCCAGTACTTC

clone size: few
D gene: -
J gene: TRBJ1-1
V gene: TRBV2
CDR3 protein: CASSTQKSDTEAFF
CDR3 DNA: TGTGCCAGCAGTACACAGAAGTCGGACACTGAAGCTTTCTTT

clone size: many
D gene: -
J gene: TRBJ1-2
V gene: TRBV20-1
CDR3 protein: CSATWEVYGYTF
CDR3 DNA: TGCAGTGCAACTTGGGAAGTCTATGGCTACACCTTC

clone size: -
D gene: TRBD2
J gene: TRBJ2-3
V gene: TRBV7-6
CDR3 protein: CASSLSGRLPDTQYF
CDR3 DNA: TGTGCCAGCAGCCTTAGCGGGAGGTTGCCAGATACGCAGTATTTT

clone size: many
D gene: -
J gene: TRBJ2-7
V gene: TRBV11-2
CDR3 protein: CASSWIGRPEQYF
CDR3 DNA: TGTGCCAGCAGCTGGATCGGGAGACCCGAGCAGTACTTC

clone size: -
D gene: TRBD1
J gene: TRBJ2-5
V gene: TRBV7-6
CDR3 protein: CASSPIPRTGIETQYF
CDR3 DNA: TGTGCCAGCAGCCCCATCCCAAGGACAGGGATTGAGACCCAGTACTTC

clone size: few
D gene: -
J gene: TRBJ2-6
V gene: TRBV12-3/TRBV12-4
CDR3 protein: CASSARQKSGANVLTF
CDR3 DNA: TGTGCCAGCAGTGCAAGACAGAAATCTGGGGCCAACGTCCTGACTTTC